These 30 T cell receptor beta chains were all obtained from the same sample, sequenced in a study of human T cells and chemical hapten exposure. Time point defined: patch test 3, about 24 weeks after DPC sensitization. Specified treatment: therapeutic diphenylcyclopropenone sensitization with weekly scalp DPC. TCRdb processed the RACE reads anew with MiXCR; each CDR3 protein has one entry. The table shows 150,000 to 200,000 distinct CDR3 sequences, with about 25% occurring only once. Here the sequenced sample was whole blood, taken in connection with sensitization to the hapten diphenylcyclopropenone (DPC). These receptors were taken from a woman in her 40s with alopecia areata. Some clones in this sample may be carry-over from other donors' samples.

This chain joins TRBV4-3 and TRBJ1-5; TRBD1 matches 8 bases. Germline CDR1 reads LGHNA; CDR2 reads YSLEER. The ends lost 0 bases at V and 4 bases at J; junction bases unmatched: 2. There are 15 residues in the CDR3. CDR3 loop: CASSQDRQGNQPQHF. The CDR3, as DNA: TGCGCCAGCAGCCAAGATCGACAGGGGAATCAGCCCCAGCATTTT.

At least ten counts were recorded for this clonotype. The rearrangement uses TRBV9 and TRBJ1-5, with D maybe TRBD1 (6 bases). The CDR3 sequence is 15 residues long. V lost 3 bases to trimming and J lost 0 bases, with 10 bases between them. CDR1 SGDLS and CDR2 YYNGEE come from the germline V gene. CDR3 coding DNA: TGTGCCAGCAGCGAAGGGGGTTATAGCAATCAGCCCCAGCATTTT. Amino acid sequence: CASSEGGYSNQPQHF.

J is TRBJ2-1 and V is TRBV9, with unresolved D. CDR1 and CDR2 (germline): SGDLS, YYNGEE. The CDR3 covers 13 residues. V lost 2 bases, J lost 4 bases, and 7 bases lay in between. The CDR3 reads CASSVNRYNEQFF. For the CDR3, the DNA is TGTGCCAGCAGCGTCAACAGATACAATGAGCAGTTCTTC.

This clonotype was counted between two and nine times. Here the CDR3 reads CASSAHELAGANVLTF. The DNA for the CDR3 is TGTGCCAGCAGCGCCCACGAGCTGGCTGGGGCCAACGTCCTGACTTTC. The chain carries TRBV7-2 and TRBJ2-6; D gene ambiguous. CDR3 length: 16 amino acids. Trimming pared 5 bases from V and 2 bases from J, leaving 13 bases between. CDR1 and CDR2 (germline): SGHTA, FQGNSA.

The chain joins TRBV2 to TRBJ2-7, with D perhaps matching TRBD1 (6 bases). The ends were cut back, 5 bases at V and 5 bases at J, with 16 bases in the middle. The germline gives CDR1 SNHLY, CDR2 FYNNEI. This CDR3 is built from 14 residues. The CDR3 sequence is CASSRGIPGDEQYF. CDR3 bases: TGTGCCAGCAGTCGTGGGATTCCAGGGGACGAGCAGTACTTC.

The table lists this clonotype with a few counts. V and J are TRBV20-1 and TRBJ2-3; D possibly corresponds to TRBD1 (6 bases). The CDR3 runs to 13 residues. The V and J ends lost 5 bases and 3 bases respectively, with 12 bases between them. The germline V gene encodes CDR1 DFQATT and CDR2 SNEGSKA (reference sequence). The CDR3: CSAEQGVTDTQYF. The CDR3 DNA is TGCAGTGCTGAACAGGGTGTAACAGATACGCAGTATTTT.

The chain employs TRBV28 and TRBJ2-7, with TRBD1 matching 7 bases. CDR1 MDHEN and CDR2 SYDVKM come from the germline V gene. J was trimmed by 3 bases and V by 5 bases; bases with no gene match: 7. The CDR3 is 14 amino acids. The DNA for the CDR3 is TGTGCCAGCAGTAAGGTAGGGGGCCTCTACGAGCAGTACTTC. Translation gives CASSKVGGLYEQYF.

The chain recombines TRBV12-5 with TRBJ2-2; D gene ambiguous. This CDR3 is built from 13 residues. Trimming took 0 bases from V and 6 from J, leaving 5 bases between them. Germline CDR1 LGHNT, CDR2 FRNRAP. The CDR3 sequence is CASGLVEAGELFF. The CDR3 bases are TGTGCTAGTGGTTTGGTAGAGGCCGGGGAGCTGTTTTTT.

This chain connects TRBV27 to TRBJ2-5, with 10 bases that match TRBD2. Germline V lookup: CDR1 MNHEY, CDR2 SMNVEV (reference sequence). The CDR3 sequence is 14 residues long. The J segment lost 1 base and the V segment lost 7 bases, leaving 3 bases of the junction unmatched. CDR3 loop: CASKGLAAQETQYF. The CDR3 bases are TGTGCCAGCAAAGGACTAGCGGCCCAAGAGACCCAGTACTTC.

The chain uses TRBV25-1 and TRBJ2-2; 7 bases align to TRBD1. The J segment lost 4 bases and the V segment lost 3 bases, leaving 8 bases of the junction unmatched. The CDR3 runs to 16 residues. Germline assignment: CDR1 MGHDK and CDR2 SYGVNS. Written as DNA, the CDR3 is TGTGCCAGCAGTGAGCCCGGGACAGTTGGCACCGGGGAGCTGTTTTTT. It specifies CASSEPGTVGTGELFF.

This rearrangement joins TRBV5-4 to TRBJ2-1; tentatively, D is TRBD1 or TRBD2 (5 bases each). CDR1 is SGHNT and CDR2 is YYREEE in the germline V gene (reference sequence). This CDR3 is 18 amino acids long. Between the trimmed V and J ends, which lost 3 bases and 7 bases, there was a span of 26 bases. The DNA for the CDR3 is TGTGCCAGCAGCTCTGGACTGCTAACAGTCAGGGTTGGGAATGAGCAGTTCTTC. It yields the protein CASSSGLLTVRVGNEQFF.

This clonotype has a handful of counts. The CDR3 DNA follows: TGCGCCAGCAGCTTGGATGGGGCCGGGGGGTTCTTC. Residues: CASSLDGAGGFF. The chain couples TRBV5-1 to TRBJ2-1, with a possible D match to TRBD2 (6 bases). The V and J ends lost 0 bases and 15 bases respectively, with 13 bases between them. The CDR3 length is 12 residues. CDR1 and CDR2 from the germline V gene are SGHRS and YFSETQ. The whole variable domain, remainder taken from reference TRBV5-1 and TRBJ2-1, is KAGVTQTPRYLIKTRGQQVTLSCSPISGHRSVSWYQQTPGQGLQFLFEYFSETQRNKGNFPGRFSGRQFSNSRSEMNVSTLELGDSALYLCASSLDGAGGFFGPGTRLTVL.

The chain combines TRBV19 with TRBJ2-1, with 9 bases that match TRBD2. The V segment lost 0 bases and the J segment 4 bases; nucleotides outside the gene matches: 4. Germline V gene data show CDR1 as LNHDA and CDR2 as SQIVND (reference sequence). The CDR3 extends over 16 amino acids. DNA for the CDR3: TGTGCCAGTAGTATAGAAAGCGGGAGGCCTTACAATGAGCAGTTCTTC. It is translated as CASSIESGRPYNEQFF.

The V gene is TRBV12-3 or TRBV12-4, the J gene TRBJ2-2; 8 nucleotides line up with TRBD2. Trimming at V came to 6 bases and at J to 5 bases, leaving 8 bases not matched to a gene. The CDR3 is 15 amino acids. CDR3 loop: CASRIAGKSTGELFF. CDR3 bases: TGTGCCAGCAGGATAGCGGGGAAGTCGACCGGGGAGCTGTTTTTT.

This clonotype showed up many times. V is TRBV27 and J is TRBJ2-7; D possibly corresponds to TRBD1 (7 bases). This CDR3 spans 14 amino acids. From germline, CDR1 is MNHEY and CDR2 SMNVEV (reference sequence). V was trimmed by 4 bases and J by 4 bases, leaving 14 bases between them. In DNA, the CDR3 is TGTGCCAGCAGTTCTCTGACAGGGAGGTACGAGCAGTACTTC. It encodes CASSSLTGRYEQYF.

This chain uses TRBV6-2 or TRBV6-3 with TRBJ2-4, with 14 bases aligning to TRBD2. The CDR3 runs 20 residues. With V trimmed by 6 bases and J by 1 base, 14 bases remained unmatched. CDR1 and CDR2 (germline): MNHEY, SVGEGT. Written as DNA, the CDR3 is TGTGCCAGCAGCCCCGATTATGGGACTAGCGGGAGTCGGGCCAAAAACATTCAGTACTTC. Its translation is CASSPDYGTSGSRAKNIQYF.

This clonotype was seen ten or more times. V gene TRBV28 combines with J gene TRBJ2-7, with D possibly being TRBD1 or TRBD2 (6 bases each). CDR1 and CDR2 from the germline V gene are MDHEN and SYDVKM. V lost 6 bases and J lost 0, with 18 bases in between. This CDR3 spans 16 amino acids. CDR3 DNA: TGTGCCAGCAGCCCGACCCGGGGGCCGAGCTCCTACGAGCAGTACTTC. Translating it yields CASSPTRGPSSYEQYF.

This clonotype has a count of ten or more. V is TRBV29-1 and J is TRBJ2-6, with TRBD1 identical over 9 bases. Trimming cost V 4 bases and J 0 bases; bases outside gene matches: 10. Germline V gene data show CDR1 as SQVTM and CDR2 as ANQGSEA. The CDR3 is made up of 18 amino acids. The CDR3 DNA is TGCAGCGTTGGCCCGGGCGGGACAGGGAGCTCTGGGGCCAACGTCCTGACTTTC. Translating gives CSVGPGGTGSSGANVLTF.

There are a few counts of this clonotype. The chain couples TRBV28 to TRBJ1-4; possible D gene TRBD1, 6 bases. The CDR3 totals 13 residues. In germline, CDR1 is MDHEN, CDR2 SYDVKM. V was pared by 6 bases and J by 10 bases, with 15 bases between. The DNA of the CDR3 is TGTGCCAGCAGAAAACAGGGTCCCGCAAAACTGTTTTTT. This gives the protein CASRKQGPAKLFF.

The chain employs TRBV11-2 and TRBJ2-1, with D possibly matching TRBD1 (5 bases). Trimming removed 5 bases at V and 0 bases at J, with 8 bases between. CDR3 length: 14 residues. Germline V gene lookup returns CDR1 SGHAT and CDR2 FQNNGV. CDR3 bases: TGTGCCAGCAGCCCCCAGGGCTCCTACAATGAGCAGTTCTTC. It codes for CASSPQGSYNEQFF.

In its sample, this clonotype was seen a few times. The chain joins TRBV20-1 to TRBJ2-5; D ambiguous. The V gene's germline CDR1 is DFQATT and CDR2 SNEGSKA (reference sequence). V shed 0 bases and J shed 1 base, with 9 bases lying between them. The CDR3 covers 14 residues. CDR3 in amino acids: CSARDEAVQETQYF. Here the CDR3 DNA reads TGCAGTGCTAGAGATGAGGCAGTCCAAGAGACCCAGTACTTC.

Comments on this clonotype: A much larger clonotype is one base distant, so this may be a read error. This chain links TRBV12-3 or TRBV12-4 with TRBJ1-1; 8 bases are a match to TRBD1. This CDR3 comprises 12 residues. CDR3 nucleotide sequence: TGTGTCAGCAAACAGGGGGTCGCTGAAGCTTTCTTT. Its translation: CVSKQGVAEAFF.

The chain recombines TRBV6-1 with TRBJ1-2; TRBD1 might be the D (6 bases). The CDR3 runs 14 residues. Germline CDR1 MNHNS, CDR2 SASEGT. Trimming removed 4 bases at V and 4 bases at J, with 13 bases between. This CDR3 is CASSGSDRLYGYTF. The DNA for the CDR3 is TGTGCCAGCAGTGGTTCTGACAGGCTCTATGGCTACACCTTC.

The genes are TRBV7-2 and TRBJ2-1; tentatively, D is TRBD2 (5 bases). The germline V gene has CDR1 SGHTA and CDR2 FQGNSA. This CDR3 has 14 amino acids. Trimming took off 8 bases at V and 4 bases at J, with 15 bases between the two ends. The CDR3 reads CASFPSAGYNEQFF. The CDR3 DNA reads as TGTGCCAGCTTCCCCTCGGCGGGTTACAATGAGCAGTTCTTC.

This clonotype has just a few counts. In nucleotides, the CDR3 is TGCGCCAGCAGCCAAGACGGAGCAGGGTTTGGCACTGAAGCTTTCTTT. Its protein is CASSQDGAGFGTEAFF. The chain uses TRBV4-1 and TRBJ1-1; TRBD1 might be the D (5 bases). V lost 0 bases and J lost 4, with 15 bases in between. The CDR3 runs to 16 residues. Looked up from germline, CDR1 is MGHRA and CDR2 is YSYEKL.

The chain couples TRBV20-1 to TRBJ2-7; the D gene is possibly TRBD2 (6 bases). The ends were cut back, 1 base at V and 5 bases at J, with 15 bases in the middle. CDR1 is DFQATT and CDR2 is SNEGSKA in the germline V gene (reference sequence). The CDR3 contains 14 residues. CDR3 DNA sequence: TGCAGTGCTAGAGTTTGGCGGGATGGGGACGAGCAGTACTTC. Protein sequence: CSARVWRDGDEQYF.

The chain is built from TRBV5-1 and TRBJ2-5; D is uncertain. Trimming took 2 bases from V and 4 from J, leaving 12 bases between them. CDR1 SGHRS and CDR2 YFSETQ come from the germline V gene. The CDR3 has 14 residues. CDR3 coding DNA: TGCGCCAGCAGCTTAAGTGTTGTCGGAGAGACCCAGTACTTC. It yields the protein CASSLSVVGETQYF.

The chain has TRBV27 and TRBJ1-1; 7 bases are a match to TRBD1. CDR1 MNHEY and CDR2 SMNVEV come from the germline V gene (reference sequence). V was clipped by 5 bases and J by 9 bases; unmatched bases: 9. CDR3 length: 13 residues. This CDR3 is CASSLNRQGKAFF. In DNA form, the CDR3 reads TGTGCCAGCAGTCTCAATAGACAGGGTAAAGCTTTCTTT.

This chain uses TRBV19 with TRBJ2-1, with TRBD2 matching over 10 bases. J was trimmed by 3 bases and V by 4 bases; bases with no gene match: 9. The length of the CDR3 is 17 residues. Germline values: CDR1 LNHDA, CDR2 SQIVND (reference sequence). CDR3 DNA: TGTGCCAGTAGTACCGCTAGCGGGAGCAACTTCTACAATGAGCAGTTCTTC. Its protein product is CASSTASGSNFYNEQFF.

The chain is built from TRBV7-3 and TRBJ2-2; no reliable D call. Germline CDR1 SGHTA, CDR2 FQGTGA. Between the trimmed V and J ends, which lost 7 bases and 4 bases, there was a span of 4 bases. The CDR3 runs 11 residues. CDR3 protein: CASNPTGELFF. The DNA of the CDR3 is TGTGCCAGCAACCCCACCGGGGAGCTGTTTTTT.